A selection of T cell receptor beta chains follows, all from one sample in a study of CD8 T cells in ankylosing spondylitis. TCRdb independently ran MiXCR on the 5' RACE reads; one entry per CDR3 protein. The data hold about 24,000 distinct CDR3 sequences, with around 17% observed a single time. Sequenced material: blood. The receptors come from a male donor with ankylosing spondylitis or in good health (not recorded which). Each CDR3 is given with its conserved first and last residue. A D gene is named only where the DNA matches it firmly. Not all rows give a size; the values are once, few, many and, for expanded clones, a class.

CDR3 protein	CDR3 DNA	D gene	clone size	J gene	V gene
CASSMGQGEQYF	TGTGCCAGCAGCATGGGACAAGGCGAGCAGTACTTC	.	few	TRBJ2-7	TRBV12-3/TRBV12-4
CASSYQRTGTTGYTF	TGTGCCAGCAGTTACCAGCGGACAGGGACCACTGGCTACACCTTC	TRBD1	.	TRBJ1-2	TRBV6-6
CASSLDNLGELFF	TGTGCCAGCAGCCTCGACAATTTAGGGGAGCTGTTTTTT	.	many	TRBJ2-2	TRBV12-3/TRBV12-4
CASSPTGVGGNEKLFF	TGTGCCAGCAGCCCCACAGGGGTTGGGGGGAATGAAAAACTGTTTTTT	TRBD1	few	TRBJ1-4	TRBV7-2
CSVEGSSGNTIYF	TGCAGCGTTGAAGGCAGCTCTGGAAACACCATATATTTT	.	many	TRBJ1-3	TRBV29-1
CASSQGTSQTYNEQFF	TGTGCCAGCAGCCAAGGGACTAGCCAAACGTACAATGAGCAGTTCTTC	TRBD2	.	TRBJ2-1	TRBV7-2
CASVLATFTGELFF	TGTGCCAGCGTACTAGCTACCTTCACCGGGGAGCTGTTTTTT	.	many	TRBJ2-2	TRBV7-9
CSVEVPGEAFF	TGCAGCGTTGAAGTTCCGGGTGAAGCTTTCTTT	.	many	TRBJ1-1	TRBV29-1
CASRTSGSNTEAFF	TGTGCCAGCAGGACCTCCGGGTCGAACACTGAAGCTTTCTTT	.	many	TRBJ1-1	TRBV6-6
CASSLVGSAGGLGEQFF	TGTGCCAGCAGCTTAGTTGGTAGCGCGGGGGGCCTGGGTGAGCAGTTCTTC	TRBD2	.	TRBJ2-1	TRBV11-1
CASSVQLSGSGELFF	TGTGCCAGCAGTGTCCAACTCAGCGGGAGTGGGGAGCTGTTTTTT	TRBD2	.	TRBJ2-2	TRBV2
CSARVGSGANVLTF	TGCAGTGCTAGGGTAGGGTCTGGGGCCAACGTCCTGACTTTC	.	few	TRBJ2-6	TRBV20-1
CASSSRAGTGINEQFF	TGTGCCAGCAGTTCGCGGGCCGGGACAGGGATCAATGAGCAGTTCTTC	TRBD1	many	TRBJ2-1	TRBV12-3/TRBV12-4
CASSLRGDTIYF	TGTGCCAGCAGTCTCCGGGGGGACACCATATATTTT	.	few	TRBJ1-3	TRBV6-6
CSARAGTGATEAFF	TGCAGTGCTAGAGCAGGGACAGGGGCCACTGAAGCTTTCTTT	TRBD1	few	TRBJ1-1	TRBV20-1
CASSYSIGPAEADTQYF	TGTGCCAGCAGTTACTCAATCGGGCCTGCGGAGGCAGATACGCAGTATTTT	.	few	TRBJ2-3	TRBV6-2/TRBV6-3
CASSLRGTYRSTGELFF	TGCGCCAGCAGCCTACGAGGGACCTACAGGAGCACCGGGGAGCTGTTTTTT	.	many	TRBJ2-2	TRBV5-1
CASSPVTGSEAFF	TGTGCCAGCAGTCCCGTGACAGGGTCTGAAGCTTTCTTT	TRBD1	.	TRBJ1-1	TRBV12-3/TRBV12-4
CASSQGGQGLFTGELFF	TGTGCCAGCAGCCAAGGGGGACAGGGATTATTCACCGGGGAGCTGTTTTTT	TRBD1	many	TRBJ2-2	TRBV4-2
CASSGGASYSTDTQYF	TGTGCCAGCAGCGGGGGGGCCTCCTATTCCACAGATACGCAGTATTTT	.	.	TRBJ2-3	TRBV9
CASSFQASGTEAFF	TGTGCCAGCAGTTTTCAGGCGAGTGGGACTGAAGCTTTCTTT	.	many	TRBJ1-1	TRBV28
CASSLGQGGSYEQYF	TGTGCCAGCAGCTTAGGTCAGGGGGGCTCCTACGAGCAGTACTTC	.	.	TRBJ2-7	TRBV7-2
CASSYSSRGEAFF	TGTGCCAGCAGTTACTCGTCCAGGGGGGAAGCTTTCTTT	TRBD1	many	TRBJ1-1	TRBV6-5
CASSLFLASTDTQYF	TGTGCCAGCAGCTTATTCTTGGCGAGCACAGATACGCAGTATTTT	.	few	TRBJ2-3	TRBV7-2
CASSYPGRAGELFF	TGTGCCAGCAGTTACCCGGGGCGTGCCGGGGAGCTGTTTTTT	.	few	TRBJ2-2	TRBV6-2/TRBV6-3
CSARVGGEELFF	TGCAGTGCTAGAGTAGGGGGTGAGGAACTGTTTTTT	.	.	TRBJ1-4	TRBV20-1
CASSLHLLDTQYF	TGTGCCAGCAGCCTCCACCTCCTAGATACGCAGTATTTT	.	.	TRBJ2-3	TRBV14
CASSGIAGTTDTQYF	TGCGCCAGCAGCGGTATAGCGGGCACCACAGATACGCAGTATTTT	TRBD2	few	TRBJ2-3	TRBV5-1
CASSPEMKRSDTQYF	TGTGCCAGCTCACCGGAAATGAAGAGGTCAGATACGCAGTATTTT	.	many	TRBJ2-3	TRBV18
CASRPSGTKNIQYF	TGTGCCAGCAGACCAAGCGGGACCAAAAACATTCAGTACTTC	TRBD2	.	TRBJ2-4	TRBV27
CASSQAPFLNTGELFF	TGCGCCAGCAGCCAAGCCCCTTTTTTGAACACCGGGGAGCTGTTTTTT	.	.	TRBJ2-2	TRBV4-1
CPSSTGTGLGELFF	TGCCCCAGCAGCACAGGGACAGGACTCGGGGAGCTGTTTTTT	TRBD1	few	TRBJ2-2	TRBV5-1
CASSATGGGQPQHF	TGTGCCAGTAGTGCGACAGGGGGCGGTCAGCCCCAGCATTTT	TRBD1	.	TRBJ1-5	TRBV19
CASSLSPRGLSGELFF	TGTGCCAGCAGTTTATCCCCCAGGGGGCTGTCCGGGGAGCTGTTTTTT	TRBD1	many	TRBJ2-2	TRBV28
CSAGGDTGELFF	TGCAGTGCTGGAGGGGACACCGGGGAGCTGTTTTTT	.	few	TRBJ2-2	TRBV20-1
CASSLASLNTGELFF	TGTGCCAGCAGCTTAGCGAGTCTGAACACCGGGGAGCTGTTTTTT	.	few	TRBJ2-2	TRBV7-9
CASSTDRVSENNEQFF	TGCGCCAGCAGCACAGACAGGGTCAGCGAAAACAATGAGCAGTTCTTC	TRBD1	medium-sized	TRBJ2-1	TRBV5-1
CATSRGEPTDTQYF	TGTGCCACCAGCAGAGGGGAACCAACAGATACGCAGTATTTT	.	many	TRBJ2-3	TRBV15
CSVAAGGVQFF	TGCAGCGTTGCAGCAGGGGGCGTGCAGTTCTTC	TRBD1	many	TRBJ2-1	TRBV29-1
CSAIDGDHSGNTIYF	TGCAGTGCTATAGATGGGGATCACTCTGGAAACACCATATATTTT	.	.	TRBJ1-3	TRBV20-1
CAISSGLAGSSSYEQYF	TGTGCCATCAGTTCGGGACTAGCGGGCTCCAGCTCCTACGAGCAGTACTTC	TRBD2	.	TRBJ2-7	TRBV10-3
CASSLTGANQETQYF	TGTGCCAGCAGCCTGACAGGAGCCAACCAAGAGACCCAGTACTTC	.	.	TRBJ2-5	TRBV12-3/TRBV12-4
CASSDIGSQETQYF	TGTGCCAGCAGTGATATTGGTAGCCAAGAGACCCAGTACTTC	.	.	TRBJ2-5	TRBV28
CASTSGPNEKLFF	TGTGCCAGCACCTCCGGCCCGAATGAAAAACTGTTTTTT	.	many	TRBJ1-4	TRBV9
CASSTRKGLAAEKTLTDTQYF	TGTGCCAGCAGCACACGGAAGGGACTAGCGGCAGAAAAGACACTCACAGATACGCAGTATTTT	TRBD2	.	TRBJ2-3	TRBV11-2
CATRPMGADTQYF	TGTGCCACCCGTCCGATGGGCGCAGATACGCAGTATTTT	.	.	TRBJ2-3	TRBV7-9
CASSLSAQPGTEAFF	TGCGCCAGCAGCTTGTCCGCGCAACCAGGGACTGAAGCTTTCTTT	.	few	TRBJ1-1	TRBV5-1
CASSQGRNSGNTIYF	TGCGCCAGCAGCCAAGGACGGAACTCTGGAAACACCATATATTTT	.	few	TRBJ1-3	TRBV5-1
CSGYGSSYNEQFF	TGCAGCGGATACGGGAGCTCCTACAATGAGCAGTTCTTC	.	.	TRBJ2-1	TRBV29-1
CASSHILAGVGNEQFF	TGCGCCAGCAGCCATATACTAGCGGGAGTGGGGAATGAGCAGTTCTTC	TRBD2	few	TRBJ2-1	TRBV4-3
CASSPEAVWDTEAFF	TGTGCCAGCAGCCCGGAGGCTGTGTGGGACACTGAAGCTTTCTTT	.	few	TRBJ1-1	TRBV7-9
CASKVNWGDQPQHF	TGTGCCAGTAAGGTCAATTGGGGCGACCAGCCCCAGCATTTT	.	.	TRBJ1-5	TRBV19
CASSPSTSVYNEQFF	TGTGCCAGCAGCCCCTCTACTAGCGTTTACAATGAGCAGTTCTTC	TRBD2	many	TRBJ2-1	TRBV4-2
CASRAAGGHNEQFF	TGTGCCAGCAGGGCCGCGGGGGGGCACAATGAGCAGTTCTTC	TRBD2	many	TRBJ2-1	TRBV6-2/TRBV6-3
CASSSRGGTDEQYF	TGCGCCAGCAGCTCCCGAGGGGGTACGGACGAGCAGTACTTC	.	.	TRBJ2-7	TRBV5-1
CASRSKRDRGITGELFF	TGTGCCAGCAGATCGAAGAGGGACAGGGGAATCACCGGGGAGCTGTTTTTT	TRBD1	many	TRBJ2-2	TRBV13
CAVTGGTGELFF	TGTGCCGTGACAGGGGGGACCGGGGAGCTGTTTTTT	TRBD1	many	TRBJ2-2	TRBV10-3
CASSPSGRSEEKLFF	TGTGCCAGCAGCCCCTCAGGAAGATCAGAGGAAAAACTGTTTTTT	.	few	TRBJ1-4	TRBV7-3
CSVGTAKETQYF	TGCAGCGTCGGGACAGCCAAAGAGACCCAGTACTTC	TRBD1	many	TRBJ2-5	TRBV29-1